This passage covers 22 T cell receptor beta chains from one sample sequenced in a study of PD-1 blockade in classical Hodgkin lymphoma. The data were produced by immunoSEQ multiplex PCR, yet TCRdb's version contains in-frame clones alone and is incomplete. The sample has roughly 10,000 clones; roughly four fifths are singletons. All patients experienced relapse after autologous stem cell transplantation, and brentuximab vedotin exposure was variable. Sequenced here: peripheral blood mononuclear cells (PBMCs), sampled at baseline. The origin of the receptors is a human donor with classical Hodgkin lymphoma.

This chain connects TRBV19 to TRBJ1-5, with D unresolved. Trimming removed 1 base from V and 6 bases from J, with 13 bases in between. This CDR3 comprises 15 residues. Germline V CDR1 and CDR2: LNHDA, SQIVND (reference sequence). Here the CDR3 reads CASSIAGNRGQPQHF. CDR3 bases: TGTGCCAGTAGTATAGCCGGGAATCGGGGTCAGCCCCAGCATTTT. The whole variable domain, remainder taken from reference TRBV19 and TRBJ1-5, is DGGITQSPKYLFRKEGQNVTLSCEQNLNHDAMYWYRQDPGQGLRLIYYSQIVNDFQKGDIAEGYSVSREKKESFPLTVTSAQKNPTAFYLCASSIAGNRGQPQHFGDGTRLSIL.

The rearrangement links TRBV29-1 to TRBJ2-5, with TRBD2 identical over 8 bases. With V trimmed by 4 bases and J by 4 bases, 2 bases remained unmatched. Per the germline V gene, CDR1 is SQVTM and CDR2 is ANQGSEA. The CDR3 is 12 amino acids. The CDR3 DNA reads TGCAGCGTTGTTCGGGGGGGAGAGACCCAGTACTTC. It specifies CSVVRGGETQYF.

The chain employs TRBV19 and TRBJ2-1, with a possible D match to TRBD1 (6 bases). CDR1 and CDR2 (germline): LNHDA, SQIVND (reference sequence). Trimming removed 5 bases from V and 7 bases from J, with 18 bases in between. The CDR3 consists of 15 residues. CDR3 in DNA: TGTGCCAGTAGTTGGCAGGGGATAGGTTTGAATGAGCAGTTCTTC. This sequence encodes CASSWQGIGLNEQFF.

This clone has just a few counts. V usage is TRBV7-9 and J usage is TRBJ2-7; TRBD1 aligns across 9 bases. This CDR3 comprises 14 residues. J gave up 7 bases and V 6 bases, and 10 bases lay outside the gene matches. Germline V lookup: CDR1 SEHNR, CDR2 FQNEAQ (reference sequence). This chain's CDR3 is CASSSTGGVGEQYF. DNA of the CDR3: TGTGCCAGCAGTTCAACAGGGGGCGTGGGGGAGCAGTACTTC.

The chain carries TRBV29-1 and TRBJ2-1, with D perhaps TRBD1 or TRBD2 (5 bases each). Trimming cost V 4 bases and J 9 bases, with 16 bases left between them. The CDR3 has 13 residues. From germline, CDR1 is SQVTM and CDR2 ANQGSEA. The CDR3 spells CSVAYTGQGEQFF. The DNA of the CDR3 is TGCAGCGTTGCGTATACGGGGCAAGGTGAGCAGTTCTTC.

The rearrangement links TRBV9 to TRBJ1-1; D perhaps matches TRBD1 (5 bases). Germline assignment: CDR1 SGDLS and CDR2 YYNGEE. The CDR3 loop spans 14 amino acids. V dropped 6 bases and J dropped 3 bases, with 15 bases sitting between them. CDR3 loop: CASTPGKGHTEAFF. CDR3 in DNA: TGTGCCAGCACCCCAGGGAAGGGGCACACTGAAGCTTTCTTT.

This chain joins TRBV6-5 and TRBJ2-7; 7 nucleotides align to TRBD1. The CDR3 has 11 amino acids. V shed 5 bases, J shed 8 bases, and the junction held 3 bases outside the gene matches. Germline CDR1 is MNHEY and CDR2 is SVGAGI. The CDR3 spells CASSDRDKQYF. In nucleotides, the CDR3 is TGTGCCAGCAGTGACAGGGATAAGCAGTACTTC.

This clone occurred once. The chain has TRBV28 and TRBJ2-7; D is uncertain. This CDR3 has 14 residues. Germline assignment: CDR1 MDHEN and CDR2 SYDVKM. V was shortened by 3 bases and J by 4 bases, with 13 bases between the two germline ends. CDR3: CASSFEQPPYEQYF. The CDR3 DNA sequence: TGTGCCAGCAGTTTTGAACAACCACCTTACGAGCAGTACTTC.

The chain combines TRBV29-1 with TRBJ1-6; 7 bases fit TRBD1. The CDR3 is made up of 14 amino acids. Germline loops: CDR1 SQVTM, CDR2 ANQGSEA. V shed 5 bases, J shed 7 bases, and the junction held 8 bases outside the gene matches. In DNA, the CDR3 is TGCAGCGTTCCCATACCAGGGGGGAATTCACCCCTCCACTTT. Translating it yields CSVPIPGGNSPLHF. Full variable domain (remainder filled in from reference TRBV29-1 and TRBJ1-6): SAVISQKPSRDICQRGTSLTIQCQVDSQVTMMFWYRQQPGQSLTLIATANQGSEATYESGFVIDKFPISRPNLTFSTLTVSNMSPEDSSIYLCSVPIPGGNSPLHFGNGTRLTVT.

The V call is TRBV28, the J call TRBJ2-7, with TRBD1 matching over 10 bases. This CDR3 comprises 17 residues. After removal of 3 bases from V and 4 bases from J, the junction contained 12 bases not matched to a gene. Germline V lookup: CDR1 MDHEN, CDR2 SYDVKM. CDR3 amino acids: CASSLLDRGALGYEQYF. CDR3 DNA sequence: TGTGCCAGCAGTTTGCTGGACAGGGGGGCGTTAGGGTACGAGCAGTACTTC.

V usage is TRBV19 and J usage is TRBJ2-3, with D perhaps matching TRBD2 (5 bases). The germline V and J ends were trimmed by 3 bases and 3 bases, with 19 bases remaining between them. CDR1 is LNHDA and CDR2 is SQIVND in the germline V gene (reference sequence). The CDR3 has 17 residues. CDR3 sequence reads: CASSINVGSPGTDTQYF. The DNA of the CDR3 is TGTGCCAGTAGTATTAACGTGGGCTCACCGGGGACAGATACGCAGTATTTT. The full variable domain, with the rest looked up from reference TRBV19 and TRBJ2-3, is DGGITQSPKYLFRKEGQNVTLSCEQNLNHDAMYWYRQDPGQGLRLIYYSQIVNDFQKGDIAEGYSVSREKKESFPLTVTSAQKNPTAFYLCASSINVGSPGTDTQYFGPGTRLTVL.

J is TRBJ1-1 and V is TRBV6-6; a possible D gene is TRBD1 (6 bases). The germline gives CDR1 MNHNY, CDR2 SVGAGI (reference sequence). Trimming shortened V by 10 bases and J by 3 bases, and 12 bases separated the two germline ends. This CDR3 comprises 12 residues. CDR3: CATLTGHTEAFF. CDR3 nucleotide sequence: TGTGCCACATTAACAGGGCACACTGAAGCTTTCTTT.

V usage is TRBV7-2 and J usage is TRBJ2-6, with TRBD2 identical over 13 bases. The CDR3 consists of 19 residues. Trimming at V came to 5 bases and at J to 0 bases, leaving 7 bases not matched to a gene. Germline values: CDR1 SGHTA, CDR2 FQGNSA. The CDR3 region has the DNA TGTGCCAGCAGCGCCAGACTAGCGGGGGGAAACTCTGGGGCCAACGTCCTGACTTTC. This gives the protein CASSARLAGGNSGANVLTF.

The table lists this clone with a count of one. J is TRBJ2-3 and V is TRBV5-1; the D gene could be TRBD1 or TRBD2 (5 bases each). Germline V CDR1 and CDR2: SGHRS, YFSETQ. The V end lost 4 bases, the J end lost 5 bases, and 23 bases lay between the germline ends. This CDR3 has 17 amino acids. The CDR3 reads CASSAILRDASLDTQYF. The CDR3 DNA follows: TGCGCCAGCAGCGCCATATTACGGGACGCAAGCCTAGATACGCAGTATTTT.

This clone was counted only a few times. This sequence joins TRBV7-9 and TRBJ1-1, with 7 bases matching TRBD1. Germline V gene data show CDR1 as SEHNR and CDR2 as FQNEAQ (reference sequence). Trimming cost V 2 bases and J 0 bases; bases outside gene matches: 3. The CDR3 consists of 15 residues. CDR3 loop: CASSLPGQMNTEAFF. Written as DNA, the CDR3 is TGTGCCAGCAGCTTACCGGGACAGATGAACACTGAAGCTTTCTTT. Looking up the rest from reference TRBV7-9 and TRBJ1-1 gives the full variable domain: DTGVSQNPRHKITKRGQNVTFRCDPISEHNRLYWYRQTLGQGPEFLTYFQNEAQLEKSRLLSDRFSAERPKGSFSTLEIQRTEQGDSAMYLCASSLPGQMNTEAFFGQGTRLTVV.

The CDR3 DNA sequence: TGTGCCAGCAGTTTCAGACGCAATGAGCAGTTCTTC. Its translation is CASSFRRNEQFF. This rearrangement joins TRBV28 to TRBJ2-1; D gene ambiguous. This CDR3 has 12 amino acids. V lost 3 bases, J lost 6 bases, and 6 bases lay in between. The germline gives CDR1 MDHEN, CDR2 SYDVKM.

CDR3 DNA: TGTGCCAGCAGTCCGTGGGGACAGGGAGAGAGCGGCTACACCTTC. Protein product: CASSPWGQGESGYTF. This rearrangement joins TRBV28 to TRBJ1-2; TRBD1 aligns across 9 bases. Germline loops: CDR1 MDHEN, CDR2 SYDVKM. This CDR3 has 15 residues. V gave up 5 bases and J gave up 8 bases; unmatched junction bases: 12.

The chain has TRBV18 and TRBJ1-4, with TRBD1 matching 8 bases. Germline CDR1 KGHSH, CDR2 LQKENI. V shed 0 bases, J shed 8 bases, and the junction held 14 bases outside the gene matches. CDR3 size: 18 residues. The CDR3 region is CASSPPGGQGLPEEKLFF. The CDR3 DNA is TGTGCCAGCTCACCACCGGGTGGACAGGGATTGCCGGAGGAAAAACTGTTTTTT.

The V call is TRBV5-5, the J call TRBJ2-7; 7 nucleotides agree with TRBD1. Germline trimming cut 4 bases from V and 5 bases from J; bases unmatched to any gene: 9. Germline CDR1 and CDR2: SGHKS and YYEKEE (reference sequence). The CDR3 covers 14 residues. The CDR3, as DNA: TGTGCCAGCAGCCGGCGAAGGCAGGGGGACGAGCAGTACGTC. Its translation: CASSRRRQGDEQYV.

This clone qualifies as hyperexpanded. The chain uses TRBV6-6 and TRBJ1-1, with a possible D match to TRBD1 (5 bases). The CDR3 contains 14 residues. Germline V gene sequence: CDR1 MNHNY, CDR2 SVGAGI (reference sequence). V shed 1 base and J shed 6 bases, with 12 bases lying between them. The CDR3 spells CASSYWGEKAEAFF. CDR3 DNA sequence: TGTGCCAGCAGTTACTGGGGGGAAAAAGCTGAAGCTTTCTTT.

V is TRBV7-3 and J is TRBJ2-3; a weak D match, TRBD2 (6 bases). The CDR3 consists of 20 residues. V dropped 1 base and J dropped 1 base, with 24 bases sitting between them. Germline V gene lookup returns CDR1 SGHTA and CDR2 FQGTGA. The CDR3, as DNA: TGTGCCAGCAGCTTAAAAGGGGTCGGGAGCGGCCCCGCCGGCACAGATACGCAGTATTTT. Its protein product is CASSLKGVGSGPAGTDTQYF.

The chain carries TRBV5-8 and TRBJ2-7; the match to TRBD1 covers 7 bases. V trimming: 4 bases; J trimming: 6 bases; junction bases outside the gene matches: 13. Germline V gives CDR1 SGHTS, CDR2 YDEGEE. This CDR3 comprises 15 residues. CDR3 coding DNA: TGTGCCAGCAGCATCATGACAGGGATCCCAAGCGAGCAGTACTTC. Its translation: CASSIMTGIPSEQYF.